This T cell receptor beta chain appears in the sequencing data of a study of OX40 agonist ivuxolimab in advanced cancers. Study summary: Partial responses were achieved by three patients, of whom one had hepatocellular carcinoma and two had cutaneous melanoma.

Produced via immunoSEQ multiplex PCR; TCRdb's table is partial and in-frame only. Counted here are 100,000 to 130,000 clones, approximately 90% occurring once; the ten biggest clones make up around 0.61%. Patients who had autoimmune disease history or got systemic immunosuppression were left out. Germline CDR1 is SGHDT and CDR2 is YYEEEE. The V gene end was trimmed by 0 bases and the J gene end by 4 bases; junction bases not matched to a gene: 11. The CDR3 runs 17 residues. Findings and caveats of the study: Normalized T-cell clonal expansion was also low in some nonresponders.

As for this clone: Its antigen remains unidentified.

The material sequenced was CD4+ or CD8+ T cells sorted from blood, taken in a trial of the OX40 agonist ivuxolimab. This TCR was sampled from an adult with an advanced solid tumor such as melanoma, head and neck, liver or kidney cancer. The chain combines TRBV5-6 with TRBJ2-5; 8 bases are a match to TRBD1. CDR3 amino acids: CASSLVGQGAQGETQYF. The CDR3, as DNA: TGTGCCAGCAGCTTGGTAGGGCAGGGGGCGCAAGGAGAGACCCAGTACTTC.